A single T cell receptor (beta chain) is shown here with its context. Its antigen is not known. Sequence at one end of the junction differs from germline and may be a read error. Combining a sample-barcoded 5' primer with a J-beta primer mix, a second PCR ran for about 6 to 11 cycles. Via MiXCR, TCRdb re-called the 5' RACE reads, giving one row per CDR3 protein. Altogether hundreds of thousands of distinct CDR3 sequences are present, under 25% being singletons, with the ten largest covering approximately 3.6%. The data were taken from a study of blood T cells in healthy people across ages. Study results and limitations: When set beside aged donors, long-lived donors presented more naive CD4+ cells and higher diversity. Conclusively comparing naive with antigen-experienced cells was impossible with unsorted PBMCs.

Sequencing input: blood. This sequence originates from a man in his 70s in good health.

The CDR3 here is CVSSQEWGTGVLYF. The CDR3 coding sequence is TGCGTCAGCAGCCAAGAGTGGGGGACTGGCGTTTTGTACTTC. V gene TRBV4-3 combines with J gene TRBJ2-1; tentative D call: TRBD2 (6 bases). Germline assignment: CDR1 LGHNA and CDR2 YSLEER. The CDR3 covers 14 residues.